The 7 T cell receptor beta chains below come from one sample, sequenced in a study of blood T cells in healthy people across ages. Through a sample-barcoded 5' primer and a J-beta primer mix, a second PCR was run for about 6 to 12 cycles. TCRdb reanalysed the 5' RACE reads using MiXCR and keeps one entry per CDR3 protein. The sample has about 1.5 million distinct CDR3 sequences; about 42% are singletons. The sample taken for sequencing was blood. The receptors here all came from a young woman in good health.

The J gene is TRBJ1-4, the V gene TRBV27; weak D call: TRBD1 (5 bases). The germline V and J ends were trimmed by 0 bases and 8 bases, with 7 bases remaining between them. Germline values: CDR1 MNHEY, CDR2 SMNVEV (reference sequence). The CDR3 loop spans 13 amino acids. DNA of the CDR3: TGTGCCAGCAGTTTATCAGGGGCCGAAAAACTGTTTTTT. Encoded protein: CASSLSGAEKLFF.

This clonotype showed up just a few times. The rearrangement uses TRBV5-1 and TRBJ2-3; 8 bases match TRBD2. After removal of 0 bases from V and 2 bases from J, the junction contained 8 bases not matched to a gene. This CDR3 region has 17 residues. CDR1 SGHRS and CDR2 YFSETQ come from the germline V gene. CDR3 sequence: CASSLVPAGEYTDTQYF. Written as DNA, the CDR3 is TGCGCCAGCAGCTTGGTTCCAGCGGGGGAGTACACAGATACGCAGTATTTT.

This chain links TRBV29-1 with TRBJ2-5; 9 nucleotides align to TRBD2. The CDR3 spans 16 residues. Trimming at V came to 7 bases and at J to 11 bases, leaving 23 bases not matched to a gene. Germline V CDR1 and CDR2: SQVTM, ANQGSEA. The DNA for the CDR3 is TGCAGCGCAAAAACTTTAGCGGGAGAAGGACCCAATGAGCAGTACTTC. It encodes CSAKTLAGEGPNEQYF. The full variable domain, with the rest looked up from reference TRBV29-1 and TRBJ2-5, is SAVISQKPSRDICQRGTSLTIQCQVDSQVTMMFWYRQQPGQSLTLIATANQGSEATYESGFVIDKFPISRPNLTFSTLTVSNMSPEDSSIYLCSAKTLAGEGPNEQYFGPGTRLLVL.

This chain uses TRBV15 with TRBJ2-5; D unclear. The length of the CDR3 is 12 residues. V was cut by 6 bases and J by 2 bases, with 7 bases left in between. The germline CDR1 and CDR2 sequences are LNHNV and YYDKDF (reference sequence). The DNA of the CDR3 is TGTGCCACCAGGGGCGTACAAGAGACCCAGTACTTC. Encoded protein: CATRGVQETQYF. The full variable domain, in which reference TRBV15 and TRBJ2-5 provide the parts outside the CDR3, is DAMVIQNPRYQVTQFGKPVTLSCSQTLNHNVMYWYQQKSSQAPKLLFHYYDKDFNNEADTPDNFQSRRPNTSFCFLDIRSPGLGDTAMYLCATRGVQETQYFGPGTRLLVL.

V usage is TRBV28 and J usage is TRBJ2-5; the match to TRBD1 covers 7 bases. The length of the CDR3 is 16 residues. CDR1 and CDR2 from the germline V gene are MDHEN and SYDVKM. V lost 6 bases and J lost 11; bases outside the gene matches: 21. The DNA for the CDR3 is TGTGCCAGCAGGGCTCAGACAGGGAAACCCTACAATGAGCAGTACTTC. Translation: CASRAQTGKPYNEQYF.

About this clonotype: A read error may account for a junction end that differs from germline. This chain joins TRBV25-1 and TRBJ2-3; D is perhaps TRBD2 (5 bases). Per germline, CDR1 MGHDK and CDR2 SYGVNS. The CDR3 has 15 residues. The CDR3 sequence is CPSSAAGASTDTQYF. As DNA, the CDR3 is TGTCCCAGCAGTGCGGCGGGCGCTAGCACAGATACGCAGTATTTT. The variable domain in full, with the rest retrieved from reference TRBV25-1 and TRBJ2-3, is EADIYQTPRYLVIGTGKKITLECSQTMGHDKMYWYQQDPGMELHLIHYSYGVNSTEKGDLSSESTVSRIRTEHFPLTLESARPSHTSQYLCPSSAAGASTDTQYFGPGTRLTVL.

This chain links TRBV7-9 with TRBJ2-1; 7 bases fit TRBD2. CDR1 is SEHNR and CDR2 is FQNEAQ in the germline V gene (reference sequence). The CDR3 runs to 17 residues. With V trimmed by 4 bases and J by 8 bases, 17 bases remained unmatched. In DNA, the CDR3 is TGTGCCAGCAGCTCCACAACTAGCGTCCGCAGGTATTATGAGCAGTTCTTC. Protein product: CASSSTTSVRRYYEQFF.